The 4 T cell receptor beta chains below were found in one sample sequenced in a study of shared clonotypes between healthy human individuals. Assay: immunoSEQ multiplex PCR; the TCRdb copy retains only in-frame clones and omits some. This sample has 2.5 million or so clones, with approximately 92% found just once. Material: naive CD4+ T cells sorted from blood. The subset is: CD45RA+ positively selected. The receptors derive from a man aged 18 to 35 in good health.

The V gene is TRBV7-2, the J gene TRBJ1-2, with 7 positions matching TRBD1. Germline assignment: CDR1 SGHTA and CDR2 FQGNSA. The CDR3 runs to 18 residues. Trimming at V came to 3 bases and at J to 0 bases, leaving 13 bases not matched to a gene. This CDR3 is CASSFRTGPRQSNYGYTF. The DNA of the CDR3 is TGTGCCAGCAGCTTCCGGACAGGCCCCCGGCAATCTAACTATGGCTACACCTTC.

V is TRBV30 and J is TRBJ2-5; D not certain. There are 14 residues in the CDR3. V was clipped by 0 bases and J by 5 bases, with 13 bases between them. CDR1 and CDR2 from the germline V gene are GTSNPN and SVGIG (reference sequence). The CDR3 bases are TGTGCCTGGAGTGTACTTAACAGTCGGGAGACCCAGTACTTC. Translated, it gives CAWSVLNSRETQYF.

Details on this clone: Other DNA sequences of this sample code for an identical CDR3. This rearrangement joins TRBV30 to TRBJ1-1; D is uncertain. V lost 0 bases and J 2 bases, leaving 7 bases between the germline ends. The V gene's germline CDR1 is GTSNPN and CDR2 SVGIG (reference sequence). The CDR3 is 13 amino acids. This chain's CDR3 is CAWSVQVNTEAFF. CDR3 nucleotides: TGTGCCTGGAGTGTACAAGTCAACACTGAAGCTTTCTTT.

This sequence joins TRBV5-1 and TRBJ2-7; 10 positions agree with TRBD2. Germline V lookup: CDR1 SGHRS, CDR2 YFSETQ. There are 19 residues in the CDR3. V was clipped by 1 base and J by 2 bases; unmatched bases: 15. Here the CDR3 DNA reads TGCGCCAGCAGCTTGCGACGCAAAGGACTAGCGGACCCCCCCTACGAGCAGTACTTC. Translation gives CASSLRRKGLADPPYEQYF.